Following are 29 T cell receptor beta chains from one sample sequenced in a study of T cell responses to AZD1222 COVID-19 vaccine. The protocol was immunoSEQ multiplex PCR, while the TCRdb copy is restricted to in-frame clones and leaves out a portion. Of roughly 100,000 clones listed, 85% to 90% are singletons. Here the sequenced sample was peripheral blood, taken on day 0 of AZD1222 vaccination. The receptors were gathered from an adult in good health.

The chain is built from TRBV3-1 (or the pseudogene TRBV3-2) and TRBJ2-5, with TRBD2 matching 15 bases. The CDR3 has 18 amino acids. Trimming at V came to 0 bases and at J to 4 bases, leaving 6 bases not matched to a gene. CDR1 is LGHDT and CDR2 is YNNKEL in the germline V gene (reference sequence). CDR3 DNA: TGTGCCAGCAGCCAAGATCCGGGACTAGCGGGGGGACGAGAGACCCAGTACTTC. It encodes CASSQDPGLAGGRETQYF.

The V gene is TRBV28, the J gene TRBJ1-2; the match to TRBD1 covers 7 bases. The length of the CDR3 is 17 residues. Germline V gives CDR1 MDHEN, CDR2 SYDVKM. The ends lost 7 bases at V and 6 bases at J; junction bases unmatched: 20. Here the CDR3 DNA reads TGTGCCAGCAACCAACAGGGCAGGGGGTTCCCCTATGATGGCTACACCTTC. Residues: CASNQQGRGFPYDGYTF.

The CDR3 sequence is CSVVFLFTGEGRETQYF. In DNA, the CDR3 is TGCAGCGTGGTATTTTTATTTACAGGGGAGGGTAGAGAGACCCAGTACTTC. This chain links TRBV29-1 with TRBJ2-5, with D possibly being TRBD1 or TRBD2 (7 bases each). Germline lookup yields CDR1 SQVTM and CDR2 ANQGSEA. Trimming pared 6 bases from V and 4 bases from J, leaving 27 bases between. This CDR3 contains 17 residues.

This chain links TRBV2 with TRBJ2-3; D not resolved. CDR1 and CDR2 from the germline V gene are SNHLY and FYNNEI. There are 16 residues in the CDR3. V lost 2 bases and J 1 base, leaving 13 bases between the germline ends. Here the CDR3 reads CASSEYRGYRTDTQYF. CDR3 coding DNA: TGTGCCAGCAGTGAATACCGTGGCTATCGCACAGATACGCAGTATTTT.

The CDR3 loop reads CASTRGMDGYTF. The CDR3 region has the DNA TGCGCCAGTACCAGGGGTATGGATGGCTACACCTTC. The chain couples TRBV5-1 to TRBJ1-2, with D maybe TRBD1 (6 bases). With 8 bases removed from V and 6 bases from J, the gap between germline ends came to 14 bases. Germline values: CDR1 SGHRS, CDR2 YFSETQ. This CDR3 contains 12 residues.

This chain links TRBV18 with TRBJ2-5; 7 nucleotides align to TRBD1. Germline V CDR1 and CDR2: KGHSH, LQKENI. CDR3 length: 17 residues. Trimming cost V 4 bases and J 4 bases; bases outside gene matches: 15. This CDR3 is CASSLFLTGTAGETQYF. In nucleotides, the CDR3 is TGTGCCAGCTCACTTTTCCTGACCGGGACAGCCGGAGAGACCCAGTACTTC.

The chain couples TRBV5-1 to TRBJ1-1, with D possibly matching TRBD1 (6 bases). The length of the CDR3 is 13 residues. V gave up 5 bases and J gave up 4 bases, with 12 bases separating them. Germline V gene data show CDR1 as SGHRS and CDR2 as YFSETQ. Here the CDR3 DNA reads TGCGCCAGCAGACAAGGGGGTGGCACTGAAGCTTTCTTT. Protein product: CASRQGGGTEAFF.

This rearrangement joins TRBV5-1 to TRBJ1-6, with D maybe TRBD1 (5 bases). Germline assignment: CDR1 SGHRS and CDR2 YFSETQ. The CDR3 is made up of 15 amino acids. V was cut by 8 bases and J by 2 bases, with 14 bases left in between. Here the CDR3 DNA reads TGCGCCAGTCAACTCGGACAAGCCTATAATTCACCCCTCCACTTT. This sequence encodes CASQLGQAYNSPLHF.

The chain joins TRBV11-2 to TRBJ1-6, with D unclear. Germline V CDR1 and CDR2: SGHAT, FQNNGV. V lost 2 bases and J lost 11, with 7 bases in between. The CDR3 consists of 12 residues. In DNA, the CDR3 is TGTGCCAGCAGCTTAACAGTCCCACCCCTCCACTTT. This encodes CASSLTVPPLHF.

The V gene is TRBV29-1, the J gene TRBJ2-7; TRBD1 aligns across 11 bases. CDR3 length equals 12 residues. J was trimmed by 8 bases and V by 8 bases; bases with no gene match: 8. CDR1 and CDR2 (germline): SQVTM, ANQGSEA. The CDR3 sequence is CSTGTGGVKQYF. The CDR3 DNA follows: TGCAGCACCGGGACAGGGGGAGTCAAGCAGTACTTC.

CDR3 bases: TGTGCCAGCAGCTTTGACGGGAGTCGGGCGGGCCACGAGCAGTACTTC. It codes for CASSFDGSRAGHEQYF. The chain has TRBV5-6 and TRBJ2-7; D might be TRBD2 (6 bases). Germline CDR1 reads SGHDT; CDR2 reads YYEEEE. Trimming cost V 2 bases and J 5 bases, with 20 bases left between them. CDR3 length equals 16 residues. Using reference TRBV5-6 and TRBJ2-7 for the parts outside the CDR3, the full variable domain is DAGVTQSPTHLIKTRGQQVTLRCSPKSGHDTVSWYQQALGQGPQFIFQYYEEEERQRGNFPDRFSGHQFPNYSSELNVNALLLGDSALYLCASSFDGSRAGHEQYFGPGTRLTVT.

The chain is built from TRBV6-2 or TRBV6-3 and TRBJ2-3, with D perhaps TRBD1 (5 bases). Trimming pared 0 bases from V and 6 bases from J, leaving 10 bases between. The germline gives CDR1 MNHEY, CDR2 SVGEGT. CDR3 length: 14 amino acids. DNA of the CDR3: TGTGCCAGCAGTTACTCCGAGACAGCGGATACGCAGTATTTT. Amino acids: CASSYSETADTQYF.

V is TRBV5-1 and J is TRBJ1-1; TRBD1 agrees at 9 bases. J gave up 5 bases and V 0 bases, and 8 bases lay outside the gene matches. Germline V gives CDR1 SGHRS, CDR2 YFSETQ. This CDR3 spans 16 amino acids. The CDR3 coding sequence is TGCGCCAGCAGCTTGGAGGGACAGGGATTCCAGACTGAAGCTTTCTTT. Translated, it gives CASSLEGQGFQTEAFF.

On this clone: Germline and junction disagree at one end, which may indicate a read error. The chain uses TRBV12-3 or TRBV12-4 and TRBJ1-3; tentatively, D is TRBD1 (6 bases). The CDR3 runs to 11 residues. The CDR3 sequence: CASSLGSDSVF. The CDR3 nucleotides are TGTGCCAGCAGTTTAGGGTCGGACAGTGTCTTT.

The chain joins TRBV5-1 to TRBJ2-7; D perhaps matches TRBD2 (6 bases). Germline V lookup: CDR1 SGHRS, CDR2 YFSETQ. Between the trimmed V and J ends, which lost 0 bases and 0 bases, there was a span of 10 bases. CDR3 length: 15 amino acids. The CDR3 coding sequence is TGCGCCAGCAGCTTGGAAGGCGGGGCCTCCTACGAGCAGTACTTC. This gives the protein CASSLEGGASYEQYF.

The chain couples TRBV12-5 to TRBJ2-3; no clear D gene. V was cut by 5 bases and J by 7 bases, with 19 bases left in between. CDR1 LGHNT and CDR2 FRNRAP come from the germline V gene. The CDR3 runs to 15 residues. The CDR3 loop reads CASGMPLYKENTQYF. The DNA for the CDR3 is TGTGCTAGTGGTATGCCCCTTTACAAGGAAAATACGCAGTATTTT.

The DNA for the CDR3 is TGTGCCAGCAGTGAAGCTTTGAGGACTATGTACGAGCAGTACTTC. It yields the protein CASSEALRTMYEQYF. V is TRBV6-1 and J is TRBJ2-7; tentative D call: TRBD2 (6 bases). Deletions cut 0 bases from V and 4 bases from J, with 13 bases between. Germline V gives CDR1 MNHNS, CDR2 SASEGT. The CDR3 covers 15 residues.

This chain links TRBV3-1 (or the pseudogene TRBV3-2) with TRBJ2-5; 8 nucleotides line up with TRBD2. V was clipped by 0 bases and J by 5 bases; unmatched bases: 5. Germline V lookup: CDR1 LGHDT, CDR2 YNNKEL (reference sequence). This CDR3 region has 15 residues. The CDR3 here is CASSQERAGGETQYF. In DNA form, the CDR3 reads TGTGCCAGCAGCCAAGAGAGGGCGGGGGGCGAGACCCAGTACTTC.

The chain recombines TRBV11-2 with TRBJ1-5; tentative D call: TRBD1 (6 bases). The germline gives CDR1 SGHAT, CDR2 FQNNGV. V was trimmed by 1 base and J by 6 bases, leaving 13 bases between them. The CDR3 runs 15 residues. The CDR3, as DNA: TGTGCCAGCAGCTTAGGCACAGGGTTTTCTCAGCCCCAGCATTTT. Translating gives CASSLGTGFSQPQHF.

This chain links TRBV7-9 with TRBJ1-2; D remains unclear. Trimming took 2 bases from V and 1 from J, leaving 11 bases between them. CDR3 size: 15 residues. From germline, CDR1 is SEHNR and CDR2 FQNEAQ (reference sequence). The CDR3 region is CASSLKGGFNYGYTF. The DNA of the CDR3 is TGTGCCAGCAGCTTAAAAGGCGGGTTTAACTATGGCTACACCTTC.

The genes are TRBV5-1 and TRBJ1-4; weak D call: TRBD1 (5 bases). With 5 bases removed from V and 5 bases from J, the gap between germline ends came to 10 bases. This CDR3 region has 13 residues. From germline, CDR1 is SGHRS and CDR2 YFSETQ. CDR3 amino acids: CASRDKGNEKLFF. The CDR3, as DNA: TGCGCCAGCAGGGACAAGGGAAATGAAAAACTGTTTTTT. Filled out from reference TRBV5-1 and TRBJ1-4, the complete variable domain reads KAGVTQTPRYLIKTRGQQVTLSCSPISGHRSVSWYQQTPGQGLQFLFEYFSETQRNKGNFPGRFSGRQFSNSRSEMNVSTLELGDSALYLCASRDKGNEKLFFGSGTQLSVL.

The chain has TRBV4-1 and TRBJ1-4; unclear D gene. This CDR3 is built from 16 residues. Germline CDR1 is MGHRA and CDR2 is YSYEKL. V lost 0 bases and J lost 0, with 8 bases in between. The CDR3 spells CASSQDSAATNEKLFF. Written as DNA, the CDR3 is TGCGCCAGCAGCCAAGATTCGGCAGCAACTAATGAAAAACTGTTTTTT.

Written as DNA, the CDR3 is TGTGCCAGCCATTGGGGCACCATGAACACTGAAGCTTTCTTT. Its protein product is CASHWGTMNTEAFF. The V call is TRBV6-5, the J call TRBJ1-1; TRBD1 is a possible D gene (5 bases). This CDR3 comprises 14 residues. Trimming stripped 8 bases from V and 0 bases from J, with 13 bases between. Germline lookup yields CDR1 MNHEY and CDR2 SVGAGI.

The genes are TRBV25-1 and TRBJ1-1; D might be TRBD1 (5 bases). Germline assignment: CDR1 MGHDK and CDR2 SYGVNS. The CDR3 covers 13 residues. V was trimmed by 7 bases and J by 4 bases, leaving 13 bases between them. DNA for the CDR3: TGTGCCAGCACTCGGGGGATGGGCACTGAAGCTTTCTTT. This translates into CASTRGMGTEAFF.

This chain uses TRBV30 with TRBJ1-6, with D possibly TRBD1 on 5 matching bases. The CDR3 length is 14 residues. Germline V gene lookup returns CDR1 GTSNPN and CDR2 SVGIG (reference sequence). V lost 3 bases and J 6 bases, leaving 12 bases between the germline ends. CDR3 nucleotide sequence: TGTGCCTGGAGCTCAGGGATCTTTAATTCACCCCTCCACTTT. Residues: CAWSSGIFNSPLHF.

The chain's CDR3 is CASSFAGINEQYF. The DNA for the CDR3 is TGTGCCAGCAGTTTCGCAGGGATCAACGAGCAGTACTTC. The chain carries TRBV27 and TRBJ2-7; D might be TRBD1 (5 bases). V gave up 3 bases and J gave up 5 bases, with 11 bases separating them. The CDR3 consists of 13 residues. Germline CDR1 is MNHEY and CDR2 is SMNVEV (reference sequence).

This chain connects TRBV28 to TRBJ2-7; 9 positions agree with TRBD1. The germline gives CDR1 MDHEN, CDR2 SYDVKM. The trim removed 5 bases at V and 4 bases at J, leaving 12 bases unmatched. The CDR3 totals 16 residues. The CDR3 nucleotides read TGTGCCAGCAGTCTCCCTAGACAGGGGGGCCTTTACGAGCAGTACTTC. Translating it yields CASSLPRQGGLYEQYF. Variable domain in full (rest from reference TRBV28 and TRBJ2-7): DVKVTQSSRYLVKRTGEKVFLECVQDMDHENMFWYRQDPGLGLRLIYFSYDVKMKEKGDIPEGYSVSREKKERFSLILESASTNQTSMYLCASSLPRQGGLYEQYFGPGTRLTVT.

V is TRBV12-3 or TRBV12-4 and J is TRBJ1-2; no firm D call. CDR3 length equals 12 residues. Trimming shortened V by 4 bases and J by 2 bases, and 5 bases separated the two germline ends. CDR3 nucleotide sequence: TGTGCCAGCAGTTCTGGGAACTATGGCTACACCTTC. Its protein product is CASSSGNYGYTF.

The chain uses TRBV9 and TRBJ1-4; tentative D call: TRBD1 (5 bases). Germline CDR1 reads SGDLS; CDR2 reads YYNGEE. Trimming cost V 3 bases and J 4 bases, with 10 bases left between them. CDR3 length equals 14 residues. CDR3 sequence (DNA): TGTGCCAGCAGCGGGAGGGGTAGTAATGAAAAACTGTTTTTT. It encodes CASSGRGSNEKLFF.